These 30 T cell receptor beta chains were sequenced from one sample in a study of blood T cells in healthy people across ages. Through a sample-barcoded 5' primer and a J-beta primer mix, a second PCR was run for about 6 to 12 cycles. TCRdb analysed the 5' RACE reads with MiXCR anew, one entry per CDR3 protein. In the table there are 380,000 or so distinct CDR3 sequences, approximately 47% of which are singletons. The sequenced sample was blood. The receptors derive from a man aged 55 to 69 in good health.

This clonotype was observed a few times. The rearrangement joins TRBV4-2 to TRBJ1-4; 7 bases agree with TRBD1. Losses at the gene ends were 2 bases for V and 3 bases for J; bases not matched to a gene: 12. This CDR3 spans 18 amino acids. The germline V gene encodes CDR1 LGHNA and CDR2 YNFKEQ. The CDR3 DNA reads as TGTGCCAGCAGCCAACCAATAACAGGGGCGGAAGCTAATGAAAAACTGTTTTTT. Translated, it gives CASSQPITGAEANEKLFF.

This clonotype was observed a handful of times. The rearrangement uses TRBV6-1 and TRBJ2-3; 8 bases are shared with TRBD2. The CDR3 runs 15 residues. V dropped 6 bases and J dropped 1; count of bases not matched to a gene: 6. Per germline, CDR1 MNHNS and CDR2 SASEGT. The CDR3 protein is CASRELAAGTDTQYF. Here the CDR3 DNA reads TGTGCCAGCAGAGAACTAGCGGCGGGCACAGATACGCAGTATTTT.

J is TRBJ1-5 and V is TRBV6-2 or TRBV6-3; D unresolved. Trimming pared 6 bases from V and 7 bases from J, leaving 13 bases between. This CDR3 is built from 13 residues. Germline CDR1 and CDR2: MNHEY and SVGEGT. CDR3 protein: CASSLTIGQPQHF. Written as DNA, the CDR3 is TGTGCCAGCAGCCTTACCATTGGGCAGCCCCAGCATTTT.

This chain uses TRBV11-2 with TRBJ2-1; tentative D call: TRBD2 (6 bases). The germline V gene encodes CDR1 SGHAT and CDR2 FQNNGV. This CDR3 region has 16 residues. V lost 5 bases and J 6 bases, leaving 20 bases between the germline ends. CDR3 region: CASSDRGGPGCNEQFF. The DNA of the CDR3 is TGTGCCAGCAGCGATCGAGGAGGGCCGGGTTGCAATGAGCAGTTCTTC.

The chain combines TRBV7-2 with TRBJ2-7, with 7 bases identical to TRBD2. Germline lookup yields CDR1 SGHTA and CDR2 FQGNSA. The CDR3 totals 12 residues. The V gene end was trimmed by 4 bases and the J gene end by 6 bases; junction bases not matched to a gene: 3. In DNA form, the CDR3 reads TGTGCCAGCAGCTCCGGGACTACCGAGCAGTACTTC. Translating it yields CASSSGTTEQYF.

This clonotype was counted between two and nine times. This chain connects TRBV29-1 to TRBJ2-7, with D unclear. The CDR3 has 14 amino acids. The V end was cut by 0 bases, the J end by 4 bases, with 13 bases between. CDR1 and CDR2 (germline): SQVTM, ANQGSEA. The DNA for the CDR3 is TGCAGCGTTGAAGATGCCGGCCTAGGGTACGAGCAGTACTTC. The encoded protein is CSVEDAGLGYEQYF.

CDR3 sequence reads: CASSETGRYEQYF. The CDR3 coding sequence is TGTGCCAGCAGTGAGACTGGTCGCTACGAGCAGTACTTC. The rearrangement links TRBV6-1 to TRBJ2-7; no clear D gene. V lost 3 bases and J 3 bases, leaving 9 bases between the germline ends. The CDR3 totals 13 residues. CDR1 MNHNS and CDR2 SASEGT come from the germline V gene.

The genes are TRBV6-2 or TRBV6-3 and TRBJ2-3; D is uncertain. CDR3 length: 14 residues. Germline values: CDR1 MNHEY, CDR2 SVGEGT. Trimming took 6 bases from V and 3 from J, leaving 13 bases between them. In DNA form, the CDR3 reads TGTGCCAGCAGCTCCCTTTTTTTGACAGATACGCAGTATTTT. Protein product: CASSSLFLTDTQYF.

J is TRBJ2-3 and V is TRBV7-2; possible D gene TRBD2, 7 bases. Germline loops: CDR1 SGHTA, CDR2 FQGNSA. The CDR3 totals 20 residues. The germline V and J ends were trimmed by 1 base and 1 base, with 24 bases remaining between them. The chain's CDR3 is CASSLVRGAGDKPRTDTQYF. As DNA, the CDR3 is TGTGCCAGCAGCTTAGTCAGAGGCGCGGGGGACAAACCTCGCACAGATACGCAGTATTTT.

The chain recombines TRBV9 with TRBJ2-1, with D unclear. With 0 bases removed from V and 5 bases from J, the gap between germline ends came to 12 bases. CDR3 length equals 15 residues. CDR1 and CDR2 from the germline V gene are SGDLS and YYNGEE. DNA of the CDR3: TGTGCCAGCAGCGTAGAGTGGGTCAGTCACAATGAGCAGTTCTTC. Its protein product is CASSVEWVSHNEQFF.

This clonotype appeared many times. The rearrangement joins TRBV7-8 to TRBJ2-3; the D gene is possibly TRBD2 (5 bases). CDR3 length equals 17 residues. Germline V gene sequence: CDR1 SGHVS, CDR2 FQNEAQ. V lost 0 bases and J 1 base, leaving 14 bases between the germline ends. In DNA form, the CDR3 reads TGTGCCAGCAGCTTAGCGCTGCTAGCCCCCCGCACAGATACGCAGTATTTT. Its translation is CASSLALLAPRTDTQYF.

This clonotype was seen more than once but under ten times. The chain couples TRBV5-1 to TRBJ2-4; D may be TRBD1 (7 bases). The CDR3 spans 14 residues. Trimming removed 3 bases from V and 11 bases from J, with 18 bases in between. Per the germline V gene, CDR1 is SGHRS and CDR2 is YFSETQ. The CDR3 protein is CASSSGQGGSVQYF. The CDR3 nucleotides are TGCGCCAGCAGCTCCGGCCAGGGGGGAAGCGTTCAGTACTTC.

The rearrangement uses TRBV20-1 and TRBJ2-1, with D perhaps TRBD1 or TRBD2 (5 bases each). The CDR3 runs to 15 residues. Trimming stripped 3 bases from V and 0 bases from J, with 12 bases between. Looked up from germline, CDR1 is DFQATT and CDR2 is SNEGSKA (reference sequence). The CDR3 DNA reads TGCAGTGCTAGGTCCGGGACCAACTCCTACAATGAGCAGTTCTTC. Translating gives CSARSGTNSYNEQFF.

This chain uses TRBV11-2 with TRBJ2-7, with 8 bases lining up with TRBD1. Germline CDR1 SGHAT, CDR2 FQNNGV. This CDR3 is built from 15 residues. J gave up 5 bases and V 4 bases, and 10 bases lay outside the gene matches. CDR3 region: CASSSAGGAVDEQYF. CDR3 coding DNA: TGTGCCAGCAGCTCCGCAGGGGGCGCAGTGGACGAGCAGTACTTC.

The chain is built from TRBV7-2 and TRBJ1-1, with 7 bases fitting TRBD1. CDR1 is SGHTA and CDR2 is FQGNSA in the germline V gene. This CDR3 region has 14 residues. V shed 5 bases, J shed 6 bases, and the junction held 9 bases outside the gene matches. The CDR3 DNA sequence: TGTGCCAGCAGCCCCGGGGGCAGGGGGGCTGAAGCTTTCTTT. Its protein product is CASSPGGRGAEAFF. Full variable domain (remainder filled in from reference TRBV7-2 and TRBJ1-1): GAGVSQSPSNKVTEKGKDVELRCDPISGHTALYWYRQSLGQGLEFLIYFQGNSAPDKSGLPSDRFSAERTGGSVSTLTIQRTQQEDSAVYLCASSPGGRGAEAFFGQGTRLTVV.

V is TRBV30 and J is TRBJ2-1; 7 bases are a match to TRBD1. The CDR3 covers 15 residues. Unmatched junction bases numbered 10, after V lost 4 bases and J lost 4 bases. Germline assignment: CDR1 GTSNPN and CDR2 SVGIG (reference sequence). The DNA of the CDR3 is TGTGCCTGGACCCTATTCCCGGGACAGTACAATGAGCAGTTCTTC. Encoded protein: CAWTLFPGQYNEQFF.

This clonotype was counted only a few times. This chain connects TRBV7-9 to TRBJ2-1, with D unclear. The germline CDR1 and CDR2 sequences are SEHNR and FQNEAQ (reference sequence). V shed 0 bases and J shed 4 bases, with 7 bases lying between them. The length of the CDR3 is 14 residues. This CDR3 reads CASSLASAYNEQFF. The CDR3 nucleotides are TGTGCCAGCAGCTTAGCGTCGGCTTACAATGAGCAGTTCTTC.

The gene calls are TRBV20-1 and TRBJ2-3, with D possibly TRBD1 on 6 matching bases. The CDR3 sequence is 17 residues long. V lost 1 base to trimming and J lost 2 bases, with 19 bases between them. Germline V gene sequence: CDR1 DFQATT, CDR2 SNEGSKA (reference sequence). The DNA for the CDR3 is TGCAGTGCTAGAGGTGGGGACACAAGTAGGAACACAGATACGCAGTATTTT. The encoded protein is CSARGGDTSRNTDTQYF.

This rearrangement joins TRBV5-1 to TRBJ2-5, with D possibly TRBD2 on 6 matching bases. The J call is doubtful: the DNA matches TRBJ2-4 better. This CDR3 spans 14 amino acids. CDR1 is SGHRS, CDR2 YFSETQ, per germline. The DNA for the CDR3 is TGCGCCAGCAGCTTGGGGAGGGACGGGGACATTCAGTACTTC. It encodes CASSLGRDGDIQYF.

This clonotype was picked up a small number of times. The chain combines TRBV20-1 with TRBJ2-5; 11 bases are a match to TRBD2. The trim removed 3 bases at V and 2 bases at J, leaving 11 bases unmatched. The germline gives CDR1 DFQATT, CDR2 SNEGSKA (reference sequence). This CDR3 spans 17 amino acids. The CDR3: CSASPTLAGGQQETQYF. The DNA for the CDR3 is TGCAGTGCTAGCCCCACTCTAGCGGGGGGACAACAAGAGACCCAGTACTTC.

This chain connects TRBV3-1 to TRBJ1-6; D is unresolved. The CDR3 runs to 14 residues. The V gene's germline CDR1 is LGHDT and CDR2 YNNKEL (reference sequence). Trimming took off 0 bases at V and 14 bases at J, with 14 bases between the two ends. CDR3 sequence reads: CASSQDSGRVTLHF. The CDR3 DNA follows: TGTGCCAGCAGCCAAGATTCAGGCAGAGTTACCCTCCACTTT. The full variable domain, with the rest looked up from reference TRBV3-1 and TRBJ1-6, is DTAVSQTPKYLVTQMGNDKSIKCEQNLGHDTMYWYKQDSKKFLKIMFSYNNKELIINETVPNRFSPKSPDKAHLNLHINSLELGDSAVYFCASSQDSGRVTLHFGNGTRLTVT.

Comment on this clonotype: Being one base from a much bigger clone, this may be a read error. V and J are TRBV20-1 and TRBJ2-1; D remains ambiguous. V was trimmed by 5 bases and J by 0 bases, leaving 17 bases between them. Germline V lookup: CDR1 DFQATT, CDR2 SNEGSKA (reference sequence). The CDR3 is 16 residues long. CDR3 residues: CSAASPGRSSYNEQFF. CDR3 coding DNA: TGCAGTGCTGCGTCTCCCGGCCGTAGCTCCTACAATGAGCAGTTCTTC.

This clonotype occurred many times. This chain links TRBV20-1 with TRBJ1-3; possible D gene TRBD1, 5 bases. There are 16 residues in the CDR3. The V gene's germline CDR1 is DFQATT and CDR2 SNEGSKA (reference sequence). The V end was cut by 0 bases, the J end by 2 bases, with 14 bases between. CDR3 coding DNA: TGCAGTGCTAGAGATGTCTTAGGGACCCCTGGAAACACCATATATTTT. Translating it yields CSARDVLGTPGNTIYF.

The chain combines TRBV6-5 with TRBJ2-7, with D unresolved. The germline V and J ends were trimmed by 6 bases and 3 bases, with 21 bases remaining between them. Germline V lookup: CDR1 MNHEY, CDR2 SVGAGI. There are 16 residues in the CDR3. CDR3 DNA: TGTGCCAGCAGGCCGGACGGCGTAGCCGGAGTCTACGAGCAGTACTTC. Translating gives CASRPDGVAGVYEQYF.

The genes are TRBV9 and TRBJ2-7, with 15 bases matching TRBD2. This CDR3 is 18 amino acids long. From germline, CDR1 is SGDLS and CDR2 YYNGEE. The trim removed 2 bases at V and 0 bases at J, leaving 6 bases unmatched. CDR3 region: CASSVGTSGGRSSYEQYF. The CDR3, as DNA: TGTGCCAGCAGCGTTGGGACTAGCGGGGGGCGAAGCTCCTACGAGCAGTACTTC.

The chain combines TRBV3-1 with TRBJ1-2; 8 positions agree with TRBD1. The CDR3 runs 15 residues. J lost 4 bases, V lost 4 bases, and 8 bases had no gene match. From germline, CDR1 is LGHDT and CDR2 YNNKEL (reference sequence). CDR3 DNA: TGTGCCAGCAGCCCTGGGACAGGCTTAGCCTATGGCTACACCTTC. This translates into CASSPGTGLAYGYTF.

The V call is TRBV5-6, the J call TRBJ2-1; D possibly matches TRBD1 or TRBD2 (5 bases each). CDR1 is SGHDT and CDR2 is YYEEEE in the germline V gene. V lost 0 bases, J lost 2 bases, and 9 bases lay in between. The CDR3 totals 15 residues. CDR3 sequence (DNA): TGTGCCAGCAGCTTGGACTGGGGGACCTACAATGAGCAGTTCTTC. Its translation is CASSLDWGTYNEQFF.

The genes are TRBV4-1 and TRBJ2-4, with D unresolved. The J call could be wrong; TRBJ2-5 is a better fit for the DNA end. The germline gives CDR1 MGHRA, CDR2 YSYEKL. This CDR3 has 14 amino acids. The CDR3 DNA reads as TGCGCCAGCAGCCAAGAGGGCTTCGAAGAGACCCAGTACTTC. It translates to CASSQEGFEETQYF.

This clonotype showed up just a few times. V usage is TRBV6-6 and J usage is TRBJ2-5; perhaps TRBD2 as D (7 bases). Trimming cost V 5 bases and J 1 base, with 11 bases left between them. Per the germline V gene, CDR1 is MNHNY and CDR2 is SVGAGI (reference sequence). CDR3 size: 14 residues. The CDR3 region is CASSKGGPQETQYF. CDR3 DNA sequence: TGTGCCAGCAGTAAGGGGGGGCCCCAAGAGACCCAGTACTTC.

The chain links TRBV6-1 to TRBJ2-4, with TRBD2 matching 13 bases. The DNA end lines up better with TRBJ2-5; the J call may be wrong. The CDR3 extends over 13 amino acids. Germline CDR1 and CDR2: MNHNS and SASEGT. CDR3 region: CASRTSGSETQYF. The CDR3 DNA follows: TGTGCCAGCCGGACTAGCGGGAGTGAGACCCAGTACTTC.